Included here is one TCR beta chain sequence, with context. This sample is part of a study of T cell responses to AZD1222 COVID-19 vaccine. The CDR3 covers 15 residues. Germline-derived CDR1 and CDR2 are LNHDA and SQIVND (reference sequence). V lost 3 bases and J lost 5, with 14 bases in between. The repertoire was sequenced with immunoSEQ multiplex PCR; TCRdb's copy has only in-frame clones and lacks some. Here the sample spans 150,000 or so clones, around 93% being singletons. The sample in question was peripheral blood, obtained on day 0 of AZD1222 vaccination. V and J are TRBV19 and TRBJ1-5, with D unresolved. This clonotype was obtained from an adult in good health. The CDR3 DNA reads as TGTGCCAGTAGTATGCCCGCCCAGAGAGATCAGCCCCAGCATTTT. Translation gives CASSMPAQRDQPQHF.